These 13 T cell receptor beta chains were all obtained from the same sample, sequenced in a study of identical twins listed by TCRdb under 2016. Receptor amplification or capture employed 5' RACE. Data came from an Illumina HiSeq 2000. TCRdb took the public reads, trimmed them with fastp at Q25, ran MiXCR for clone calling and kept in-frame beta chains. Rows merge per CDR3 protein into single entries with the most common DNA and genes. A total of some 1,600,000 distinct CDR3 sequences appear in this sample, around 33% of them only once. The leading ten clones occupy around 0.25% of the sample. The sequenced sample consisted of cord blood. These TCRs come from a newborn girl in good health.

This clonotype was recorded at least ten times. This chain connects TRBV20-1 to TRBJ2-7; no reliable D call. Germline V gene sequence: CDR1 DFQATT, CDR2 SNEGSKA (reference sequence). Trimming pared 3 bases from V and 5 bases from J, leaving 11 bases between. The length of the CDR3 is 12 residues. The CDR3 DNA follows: TGCAGTGCTAGGCATTTTACGAACGAGCAGTACTTC. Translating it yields CSARHFTNEQYF.

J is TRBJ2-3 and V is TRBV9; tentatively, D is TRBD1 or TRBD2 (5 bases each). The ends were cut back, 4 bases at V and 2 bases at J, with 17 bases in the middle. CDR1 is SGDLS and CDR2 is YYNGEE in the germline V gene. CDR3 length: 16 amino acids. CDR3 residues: CASSPGTSSYTDTQYF. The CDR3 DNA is TGTGCCAGCAGCCCCGGGACCTCTAGCTACACAGATACGCAGTATTTT.

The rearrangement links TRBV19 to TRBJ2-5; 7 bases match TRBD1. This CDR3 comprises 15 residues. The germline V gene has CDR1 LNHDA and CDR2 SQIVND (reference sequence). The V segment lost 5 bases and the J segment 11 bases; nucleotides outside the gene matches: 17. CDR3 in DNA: TGTGCCAGTAGTCCTCACAGGGGATCGTACAATGAGCAGTACTTC. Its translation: CASSPHRGSYNEQYF.

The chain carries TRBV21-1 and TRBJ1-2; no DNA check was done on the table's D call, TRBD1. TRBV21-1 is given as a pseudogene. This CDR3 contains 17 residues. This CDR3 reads CARSKALSQGAFYGYTF. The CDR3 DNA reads TGTGCCCGCAGCAAAGCGCTTTCACAGGGGGCTTTCTATGGCTACACCTTC.

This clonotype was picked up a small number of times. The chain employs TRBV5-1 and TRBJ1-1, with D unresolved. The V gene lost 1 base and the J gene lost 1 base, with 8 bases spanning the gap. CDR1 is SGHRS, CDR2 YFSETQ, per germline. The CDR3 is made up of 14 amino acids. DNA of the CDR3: TGCGCCAGCAGCTTGAGGGATGCGAACACTGAAGCTTTCTTT. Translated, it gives CASSLRDANTEAFF.

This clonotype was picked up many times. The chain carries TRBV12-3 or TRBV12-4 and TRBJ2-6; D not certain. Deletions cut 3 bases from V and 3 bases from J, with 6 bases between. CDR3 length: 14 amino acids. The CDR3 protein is CASSFRDGANVLTF. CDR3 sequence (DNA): TGTGCCAGCAGTTTCAGAGATGGGGCCAACGTCCTGACTTTC.

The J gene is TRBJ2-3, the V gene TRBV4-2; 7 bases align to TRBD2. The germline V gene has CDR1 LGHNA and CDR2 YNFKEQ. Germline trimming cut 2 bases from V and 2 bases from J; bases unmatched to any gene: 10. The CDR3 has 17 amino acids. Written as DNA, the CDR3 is TGTGCCAGCAGCCAAACCCGCGGCGGGGGATTCACAGATACGCAGTATTTT. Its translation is CASSQTRGGGFTDTQYF.

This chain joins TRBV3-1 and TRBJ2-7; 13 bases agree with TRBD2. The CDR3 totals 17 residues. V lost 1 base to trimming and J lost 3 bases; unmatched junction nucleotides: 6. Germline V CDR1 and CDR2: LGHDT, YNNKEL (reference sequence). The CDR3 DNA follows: TGTGCCAGCAGCCAAGGGGGACTAGCGGGGCGCTACTACGAGCAGTACTTC. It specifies CASSQGGLAGRYYEQYF.

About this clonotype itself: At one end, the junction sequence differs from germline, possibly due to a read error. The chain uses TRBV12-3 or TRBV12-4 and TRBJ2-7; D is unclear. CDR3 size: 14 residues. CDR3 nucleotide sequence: TGTACCAGCAGTTTAATGGCGGTCGGCGGCGAGCAGTACTTC. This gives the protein CTSSLMAVGGEQYF.

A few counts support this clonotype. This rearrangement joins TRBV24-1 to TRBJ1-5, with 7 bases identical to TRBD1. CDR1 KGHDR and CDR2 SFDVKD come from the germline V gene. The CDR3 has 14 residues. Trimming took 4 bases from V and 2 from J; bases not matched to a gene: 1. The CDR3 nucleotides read TGTGCCACCAGTGAAACAGGGGGCAATCAGCCCCAGCATTTT. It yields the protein CATSETGGNQPQHF.

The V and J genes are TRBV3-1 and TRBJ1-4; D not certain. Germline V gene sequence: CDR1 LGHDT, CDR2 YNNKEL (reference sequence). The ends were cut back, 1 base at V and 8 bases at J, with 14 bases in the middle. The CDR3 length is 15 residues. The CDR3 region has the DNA TGTGCCAGCAGCCAAGTTCGGGGTCGAGGGGAAAAACTGTTTTTT. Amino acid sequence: CASSQVRGRGEKLFF.

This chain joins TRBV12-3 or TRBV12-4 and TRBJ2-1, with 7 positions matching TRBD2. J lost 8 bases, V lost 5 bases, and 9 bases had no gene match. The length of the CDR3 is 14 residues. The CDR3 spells CASSARDYFYEQFF. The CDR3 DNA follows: TGTGCCAGCAGTGCTAGGGACTATTTTTATGAGCAGTTCTTC.

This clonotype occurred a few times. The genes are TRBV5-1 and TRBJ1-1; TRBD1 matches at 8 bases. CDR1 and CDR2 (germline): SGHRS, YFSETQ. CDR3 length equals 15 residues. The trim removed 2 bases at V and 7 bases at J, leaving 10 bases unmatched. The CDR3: CASSFLPGQGGEAFF. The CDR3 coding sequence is TGCGCCAGCAGCTTCCTACCCGGACAGGGCGGTGAAGCTTTCTTT.